The 10 T cell receptor beta chains below were found in one sample sequenced in a study of blood T cell repertoires in COVID-19. TCRdb's copy holds only in-frame clones and misses some; the assay was immunoSEQ multiplex PCR. The profile shows 250,000 to 400,000 clones, almost 90% of them singletons. Sample: peripheral blood. The receptors originated from a woman aged 25 to 45 with COVID-19, enrolled during active disease.

This chain uses TRBV5-1 with TRBJ2-7; a possible D gene is TRBD1 (5 bases). Germline-derived CDR1 and CDR2 are SGHRS and YFSETQ. Deletions cut 0 bases from V and 4 bases from J, with 11 bases between. CDR3 length: 14 amino acids. This CDR3 is CASSLEDTLYEQYF. DNA of the CDR3: TGCGCCAGCAGCTTGGAGGACACCTTGTACGAGCAGTACTTC.

The chain links TRBV2 to TRBJ2-2; maybe TRBD2 (6 bases). The CDR3 runs 14 residues. Trimming shortened V by 11 bases and J by 0 bases, and 13 bases separated the two germline ends. In germline, CDR1 is SNHLY, CDR2 FYNNEI. The CDR3 region is CAGRETTNTGELFF. CDR3 nucleotides: TGTGCCGGACGGGAGACCACGAACACCGGGGAGCTGTTTTTT.

V gene TRBV28 combines with J gene TRBJ1-3, with 8 bases lining up with TRBD1. The V gene end was trimmed by 4 bases and the J gene end by 2 bases; junction bases not matched to a gene: 7. This CDR3 spans 16 amino acids. CDR1 is MDHEN and CDR2 is SYDVKM in the germline V gene. CDR3 protein: CASSSPTRGPGNTIYF. The CDR3 coding sequence is TGTGCCAGCAGTTCCCCGACCAGGGGGCCTGGAAACACCATATATTTT.

This rearrangement joins TRBV6-5 to TRBJ1-3; D uncertain. Trimming removed 5 bases from V and 7 bases from J, with 12 bases in between. This CDR3 is built from 13 residues. Germline V gene lookup returns CDR1 MNHEY and CDR2 SVGAGI. The CDR3 is CASSPPASNTIYF. CDR3 bases: TGTGCCAGCAGTCCGCCAGCGTCCAACACCATATATTTT.

In this sample, this clone turned up once. The V call is TRBV9, the J call TRBJ1-1; 8 bases match TRBD1. Germline loops: CDR1 SGDLS, CDR2 YYNGEE. The CDR3 length is 15 residues. V lost 0 bases, J lost 5 bases, and 6 bases stayed unmatched. The CDR3 nucleotides read TGTGCCAGCAGCGTAGCGGACAGGGTGAGGACTGAAGCTTTCTTT. It translates to CASSVADRVRTEAFF.

The chain combines TRBV6-5 with TRBJ2-1, with 11 nucleotides matching TRBD2. This CDR3 has 15 residues. CDR1 is MNHEY, CDR2 SVGAGI, per germline. V lost 1 base to trimming and J lost 9 bases; unmatched junction nucleotides: 5. CDR3 loop: CASSYLTSGKGEQFF. CDR3 coding DNA: TGTGCCAGCAGTTACTTGACTAGCGGGAAGGGTGAGCAGTTCTTC.

A remark on this clone: This sample includes further DNA sequences coding for the same CDR3. The V and J genes are TRBV29-1 and TRBJ1-5; TRBD1 matches 10 bases. The CDR3 length is 13 residues. The J segment lost 4 bases and the V segment lost 4 bases, leaving 1 base of the junction unmatched. Germline V lookup: CDR1 SQVTM, CDR2 ANQGSEA. This CDR3 is CSVGDRGNQPQHF. In nucleotides, the CDR3 is TGCAGCGTTGGGGACAGGGGTAATCAGCCCCAGCATTTT. Using reference TRBV29-1 and TRBJ1-5 for the parts outside the CDR3, the full variable domain is SAVISQKPSRDICQRGTSLTIQCQVDSQVTMMFWYRQQPGQSLTLIATANQGSEATYESGFVIDKFPISRPNLTFSTLTVSNMSPEDSSIYLCSVGDRGNQPQHFGDGTRLSIL.

This rearrangement joins TRBV2 to TRBJ2-7, with TRBD1 identical over 7 bases. Germline V gene lookup returns CDR1 SNHLY and CDR2 FYNNEI. The length of the CDR3 is 13 residues. V was pared by 11 bases and J by 4 bases, with 11 bases of the junction left unmatched. In DNA form, the CDR3 reads TGTGCCCGATCGACAGGGATTGGGTACGAGCAGTACTTC. Amino acids: CARSTGIGYEQYF.

The rearrangement joins TRBV9 to TRBJ2-2; D remains unclear. Between the trimmed V and J ends, which lost 0 bases and 1 base, there was a span of 7 bases. Germline V gives CDR1 SGDLS, CDR2 YYNGEE. This CDR3 spans 15 amino acids. In DNA form, the CDR3 reads TGTGCCAGCAGCGTAGTCCCCTTGAACACCGGGGAGCTGTTTTTT. Translation gives CASSVVPLNTGELFF.

This chain uses TRBV11-2 with TRBJ1-1; D possibly corresponds to TRBD1 (5 bases). The V and J ends lost 3 bases and 0 bases respectively, with 17 bases between them. The CDR3 consists of 17 residues. Germline V gene sequence: CDR1 SGHAT, CDR2 FQNNGV. The CDR3 here is CASSFPRNQGMNTEAFF. CDR3 coding DNA: TGTGCCAGCAGCTTTCCACGCAATCAGGGTATGAACACTGAAGCTTTCTTT. Variable domain in full (rest from reference TRBV11-2 and TRBJ1-1): EAGVAQSPRYKIIEKRQSVAFWCNPISGHATLYWYQQILGQGPKLLIQFQNNGVVDDSQLPKDRFSAERLKGVDSTLKIQPAKLEDSAVYLCASSFPRNQGMNTEAFFGQGTRLTVV.